A selection of T cell receptor beta chains follows, all from one sample in a study of memory CD4+ T cells and cytomegalovirus serostatus. Clones were sequenced by immunoSEQ multiplex PCR, and TCRdb holds only the in-frame ones, with some missing. The data contain just over 25,000 clones, 70% to 85% of them singletons. The sample was memory CD4+ T cells from blood. The receptors originated from an adult in good health and CMV-seronegative. Both conserved end residues are part of each CDR3. D genes are given only for firm matches. A row's size may be missing; if present it is once, few, many or a size class.

CDR3 protein: CASSQDHRLSREPQHF
CDR3 DNA: TGCGCCAGCAGCCAAGATCACCGGCTATCCCGGGAGCCCCAGCATTTT
J gene: TRBJ1-5
clone size: .
D gene: .
CDR3 length: 16
V gene: TRBV4-3

CDR3 protein: CSVDLRQGARAF
CDR3 DNA: TGCAGCGTTGACCTGAGACAGGGGGCGCGTGCCTTC
J gene: TRBJ1-2
clone size: .
D gene: TRBD1
CDR3 length: 12
V gene: TRBV29-1

CDR3 protein: CASSATGFGYEQYF
CDR3 DNA: TGTGCCAGCAGCGCAACAGGGTTCGGCTACGAGCAGTACTTC
J gene: TRBJ2-7
clone size: .
D gene: .
CDR3 length: 14
V gene: TRBV2

CDR3 protein: CASSTLSQSYEQYF
CDR3 DNA: TGTGCCAGTAGTACCCTAAGCCAGTCCTACGAGCAGTACTTC
J gene: TRBJ2-7
clone size: once
D gene: .
CDR3 length: 14
V gene: TRBV19

CDR3 protein: CASSQDRQGQSSYEQYF
CDR3 DNA: TGTGCCAGCAGCCAAGATAGGCAGGGACAGAGCTCCTACGAGCAGTACTTC
J gene: TRBJ2-7
clone size: .
D gene: TRBD1
CDR3 length: 17
V gene: TRBV14

CDR3 protein: CASSLLHGLAKTYNEQFF
CDR3 DNA: TGTGCCAGCAGCTTACTTCACGGACTAGCGAAGACCTACAATGAGCAGTTCTTC
J gene: TRBJ2-1
clone size: .
D gene: TRBD2
CDR3 length: 18
V gene: TRBV13

CDR3 protein: CASSPGANYGYTF
CDR3 DNA: TGTGCCAGCTCACCAGGAGCTAACTATGGCTACACCTTC
J gene: TRBJ1-2
clone size: .
D gene: .
CDR3 length: 13
V gene: TRBV18

CDR3 protein: CASSNLGSLSWGYTF
CDR3 DNA: TGTGCCAGCAGCAACCTTGGGAGCCTATCTTGGGGCTACACCTTC
J gene: TRBJ1-2
clone size: once
D gene: .
CDR3 length: 15
V gene: TRBV5-5

CDR3 protein: CASSLGGLPSNEQFF
CDR3 DNA: TGTGCCAGCAGCTTAGGAGGGCTTCCCTCCAATGAGCAGTTCTTC
J gene: TRBJ2-1
clone size: once
D gene: .
CDR3 length: 15
V gene: TRBV11-3

CDR3 protein: CASSVVEYGYTF
CDR3 DNA: TGTGCCAGCAGTGTGGTGGAGTATGGCTACACCTTC
J gene: TRBJ1-2
clone size: few
D gene: .
CDR3 length: 12
V gene: TRBV2

CDR3 protein: CASIRTSGADTQYF
CDR3 DNA: TGTGCCAGCATTAGGACCTCCGGGGCAGATACGCAGTATTTT
J gene: TRBJ2-3
clone size: .
D gene: .
CDR3 length: 14
V gene: TRBV7-2

CDR3 protein: CASNPEQFF
CDR3 DNA: TGTGCCAGCAATCCTGAGCAGTTCTTC
J gene: TRBJ2-1
clone size: few
D gene: .
CDR3 length: 9
V gene: TRBV7-9

CDR3 protein: CASRSSGGIVGNEQFF
CDR3 DNA: TGTGCCAGCAGGTCTAGCGGGGGTATCGTCGGCAATGAGCAGTTCTTC
J gene: TRBJ2-1
clone size: .
D gene: TRBD2
CDR3 length: 16
V gene: TRBV7-9

CDR3 protein: CSARDRDEQFF
CDR3 DNA: TGCAGTGCTAGAGATCGGGATGAGCAGTTCTTC
J gene: TRBJ2-1
clone size: .
D gene: .
CDR3 length: 11
V gene: TRBV20-1

CDR3 protein: CASSPLLSSHEQYF
CDR3 DNA: TGTGCCAGCTCACCACTTCTCAGTAGCCACGAGCAGTACTTC
J gene: TRBJ2-7
clone size: .
D gene: .
CDR3 length: 14
V gene: TRBV18

CDR3 protein: CASSLQVSNQPQHF
CDR3 DNA: TGTGCCAGCAGCTTACAGGTTAGCAATCAGCCCCAGCATTTT
J gene: TRBJ1-5
clone size: once
D gene: .
CDR3 length: 14
V gene: TRBV7-8

CDR3 protein: CASSLTGTLYNSPLHF
CDR3 DNA: TGCGCCAGCAGCTTGACCGGGACTCTTTATAATTCACCCCTCCACTTT
J gene: TRBJ1-6
clone size: few
D gene: .
CDR3 length: 16
V gene: TRBV5-1

CDR3 protein: CSAITATQYF
CDR3 DNA: TGCAGTGCTATCACGGCGACCCAGTACTTC
J gene: TRBJ2-5
clone size: .
D gene: .
CDR3 length: 10
V gene: TRBV20-1

CDR3 protein: CAISAGFQETQYF
CDR3 DNA: TGTGCCATCAGTGCAGGGTTCCAAGAGACCCAGTACTTC
J gene: TRBJ2-5
clone size: .
D gene: .
CDR3 length: 13
V gene: TRBV10-3

CDR3 protein: CASGSETGSRPSNYGYTF
CDR3 DNA: TGCGCCAGCGGAAGTGAGACTGGGAGCAGACCGTCTAACTATGGCTACACCTTC
J gene: TRBJ1-2
clone size: .
D gene: .
CDR3 length: 18
V gene: TRBV10-2

CDR3 protein: CASSGGQTITGELFF
CDR3 DNA: TGTGCCAGCAGCGGGGGACAAACAATTACCGGGGAGCTGTTTTTT
J gene: TRBJ2-2
clone size: .
D gene: .
CDR3 length: 15
V gene: TRBV7-9

CDR3 protein: CASSPTDTQYF
CDR3 DNA: TGTGCCAGCAGCCCCACAGATACGCAGTATTTT
J gene: TRBJ2-3
clone size: .
D gene: .
CDR3 length: 11
V gene: TRBV28

CDR3 protein: CASSPEPRGRVSPLHF
CDR3 DNA: TGTGCCAGCAGTCCCGAACCCAGGGGGCGAGTCTCACCCCTCCACTTT
J gene: TRBJ1-6
clone size: .
D gene: TRBD1
CDR3 length: 16
V gene: TRBV27

CDR3 protein: CASKTQGNEAFF
CDR3 DNA: TGTGCCAGCAAGACACAGGGAAATGAAGCTTTCTTT
J gene: TRBJ1-1
clone size: .
D gene: .
CDR3 length: 12
V gene: TRBV6-6

CDR3 protein: CASSFETHRLNYGYTF
CDR3 DNA: TGTGCCAGCAGCTTCGAGACCCATCGCTTAAACTATGGCTACACCTTC
J gene: TRBJ1-2
clone size: .
D gene: .
CDR3 length: 16
V gene: TRBV5-6

CDR3 protein: CASSLAAGTYGHEQYF
CDR3 DNA: TGTGCCAGCAGTTTGGCTGCTGGGACCTATGGTCACGAGCAGTACTTC
J gene: TRBJ2-7
clone size: few
D gene: .
CDR3 length: 16
V gene: TRBV28

CDR3 protein: CASSLTSSPANYGYTF
CDR3 DNA: TGCGCCAGCAGCCTTACATCTTCGCCAGCTAACTATGGCTACACCTTC
J gene: TRBJ1-2
clone size: .
D gene: .
CDR3 length: 16
V gene: TRBV4-1

CDR3 protein: CASSLVFYSTDTQYF
CDR3 DNA: TGTGCCAGCAGCTTAGTTTTCTACAGCACAGATACGCAGTATTTT
J gene: TRBJ2-3
clone size: .
D gene: .
CDR3 length: 15
V gene: TRBV7-8

CDR3 protein: CSVRTSGMVFF
CDR3 DNA: TGCAGCGTCCGGACTAGCGGGATGGTGTTTTTT
J gene: TRBJ2-2
clone size: .
D gene: TRBD2
CDR3 length: 11
V gene: TRBV29-1

CDR3 protein: CASSLGYSYGYTF
CDR3 DNA: TGTGCCAGCAGTTTAGGATACAGCTATGGCTACACCTTC
J gene: TRBJ1-2
clone size: few
D gene: .
CDR3 length: 13
V gene: TRBV28

CDR3 protein: CSVTSGSSSYEQYF
CDR3 DNA: TGCAGCGTCACTAGCGGGAGTAGTTCCTACGAGCAGTACTTC
J gene: TRBJ2-7
clone size: .
D gene: TRBD2
CDR3 length: 14
V gene: TRBV29-1

CDR3 protein: CALSGGAADTQYF
CDR3 DNA: TGTGCCCTTAGCGGGGGGGCCGCAGATACGCAGTATTTT
J gene: TRBJ2-3
clone size: .
D gene: TRBD2
CDR3 length: 13
V gene: TRBV10-3

CDR3 protein: CAISPGQGAGGDEKLFF
CDR3 DNA: TGTGCCATCAGCCCCGGACAGGGGGCAGGGGGGGATGAAAAACTGTTTTTT
J gene: TRBJ1-4
clone size: .
D gene: TRBD1
CDR3 length: 17
V gene: TRBV10-3

CDR3 protein: CASSFQVFQYNSPLHF
CDR3 DNA: TGTGCCAGCAGCTTCCAGGTTTTTCAGTATAATTCACCCCTCCACTTT
J gene: TRBJ1-6
clone size: .
D gene: .
CDR3 length: 16
V gene: TRBV5-6

CDR3 protein: CASSPDGTGFYGYTF
CDR3 DNA: TGTGCCAGCAGCCCCGACGGGACAGGGTTCTATGGCTACACCTTC
J gene: TRBJ1-2
clone size: once
D gene: TRBD1
CDR3 length: 15
V gene: TRBV5-4

CDR3 protein: CASSLGGETNTGELFF
CDR3 DNA: TGTGCCAGCAGCTTAGGCGGGGAAACGAACACCGGGGAGCTGTTTTTT
J gene: TRBJ2-2
clone size: .
D gene: .
CDR3 length: 16
V gene: TRBV7-6

CDR3 protein: CASSPTGEYYGYTF
CDR3 DNA: TGTGCCAGCAGTCCGACGGGAGAATACTATGGCTACACCTTC
J gene: TRBJ1-2
clone size: .
D gene: .
CDR3 length: 14
V gene: TRBV27

CDR3 protein: CASSLMGERGEQYF
CDR3 DNA: TGTGCCAGCAGCTTGATGGGGGAAAGGGGCGAGCAGTACTTC
J gene: TRBJ2-7
clone size: .
D gene: .
CDR3 length: 14
V gene: TRBV7-2

CDR3 protein: CAWRTGTHYTEAFF
CDR3 DNA: TGTGCCTGGAGGACAGGGACACACTACACTGAAGCTTTCTTT
J gene: TRBJ1-1
clone size: .
D gene: TRBD1
CDR3 length: 14
V gene: TRBV30

CDR3 protein: CASSLGGRGEAFF
CDR3 DNA: TGCGCCAGCAGCTTAGGGGGCAGGGGTGAAGCTTTCTTT
J gene: TRBJ1-1
clone size: .
D gene: TRBD1
CDR3 length: 13
V gene: TRBV5-1

CDR3 protein: CASSPDEGRYEQYF
CDR3 DNA: TGTGCCAGCAGCCCAGACGAGGGACGCTACGAGCAGTACTTC
J gene: TRBJ2-7
clone size: .
D gene: .
CDR3 length: 14
V gene: TRBV7-2

CDR3 protein: CAVSGGYYGYTF
CDR3 DNA: TGTGCCGTATCTGGGGGATACTATGGCTACACCTTC
J gene: TRBJ1-2
clone size: once
D gene: .
CDR3 length: 12
V gene: TRBV2

CDR3 protein: CASSLGTVNTEAFF
CDR3 DNA: TGCGCCAGCAGCTTGGGGACCGTGAACACTGAAGCTTTCTTT
J gene: TRBJ1-1
clone size: .
D gene: .
CDR3 length: 14
V gene: TRBV5-1

CDR3 protein: CASTEGRRGYTF
CDR3 DNA: TGTGCCAGCACTGAGGGAAGGCGTGGCTACACCTTC
J gene: TRBJ1-2
clone size: .
D gene: .
CDR3 length: 12
V gene: TRBV6-5

CDR3 protein: CASSASPTNEKLFF
CDR3 DNA: TGTGCCAGCAGCGCCAGCCCAACTAATGAAAAACTGTTTTTT
J gene: TRBJ1-4
clone size: .
D gene: .
CDR3 length: 14
V gene: TRBV7-2

CDR3 protein: CASSGDLAEAFF
CDR3 DNA: TGTGCCAGCAGTGGGGACTTGGCTGAAGCTTTCTTT
J gene: TRBJ1-1
clone size: few
D gene: .
CDR3 length: 12
V gene: TRBV2

CDR3 protein: CASSLEGRNTEAFF
CDR3 DNA: TGTGCCAGCAGCCTCGAGGGTCGGAACACTGAAGCTTTCTTT
J gene: TRBJ1-1
clone size: .
D gene: .
CDR3 length: 14
V gene: TRBV13

CDR3 protein: CASSAIGLGGTEAFF
CDR3 DNA: TGTGCCAGCAGCGCCATAGGTCTGGGCGGCACTGAAGCTTTCTTT
J gene: TRBJ1-1
clone size: .
D gene: .
CDR3 length: 15
V gene: TRBV9

CDR3 protein: CASRPGTGASNQPQHF
CDR3 DNA: TGTGCCAGCAGGCCGGGCACAGGGGCGAGCAATCAGCCCCAGCATTTT
J gene: TRBJ1-5
clone size: .
D gene: TRBD1
CDR3 length: 16
V gene: TRBV2

CDR3 protein: CASSLWFTTDRGGGIQYF
CDR3 DNA: TGTGCCAGCAGCTTATGGTTTACAACAGACAGGGGAGGAGGCATTCAGTACTTC
J gene: TRBJ2-4
clone size: .
D gene: TRBD1
CDR3 length: 18
V gene: TRBV11-2

CDR3 protein: CASSWPGVAAYEQYF
CDR3 DNA: TGTGCCAGCAGTTGGCCTGGAGTAGCGGCCTACGAGCAGTACTTC
J gene: TRBJ2-7
clone size: .
D gene: .
CDR3 length: 15
V gene: TRBV28